This TCR beta chain was captured by sequencing in a study of blood T cell repertoires in COVID-19 (dated by TCRdb to between 2020 and 2021). A note on the overall study: Collaborator samples came from the United States, Italy and Spain and covered acute and convalescent phases of COVID-19. The prospective study material was composed of cDNA or gDNA derived from T cells, B-cell-depleted T cells, or PBMCs. The dataset comprised deeply sampled blood TCRbeta repertoires from subjects exposed to, actively infected with, or recovered from COVID-19. A freely available public database, intended as a resource for researchers studying the immune response to SARS-CoV-2, is where the repertoires were released. Samples were obtained from the ongoing ImmuneRACE study (first 160 participants) and from 1,200 or so subjects provided by 6 global collaborators. Nearly every sample came with metadata listing a de-identified subject ID, COVID-19 status, age in years and sex. Where HLA class I and class II types were available, the types were taken from metadata supplied by the sample provider, not from assay-based typing.

Each collaborating institution followed its own protocols to collect whole blood in K2EDTA tubes. Collaborator samples were shipped for TCRbeta analysis as frozen whole blood, isolated PBMCs, or DNA extracted from either sample type. Findings and caveats that apply to the study as a whole: The quantity of clinical and demographic metadata differed by source and by participant and was supplied without curation.

The immunoSEQ Assay, a bias-controlled multiplex PCR, was used to amplify TCRbeta CDR3 regions from genomic DNA. The paper's processing steps were these. The number of nucleated cells in each sample was estimated by amplification of reference gene primers within the assay. To quantify the absolute abundance of each unique TCRbeta CDR3 rearrangement, sequence reads were collapsed and filtered. For each sample, productive Simpson clonality was calculated as the square root of Simpson's diversity index over productive rearrangements. Not all clones reach the TCRdb copy of this immuneACCESS table, which keeps in-frame sequences only. Checked studies attribute under half of the gap to unresolved V genes and leave the rest unexplained. That table furnishes V, J and clone size, whereas the DNA furnished D and trimming. A total of 12,000 to 15,000 clones appear in this sample, about 91% of them only once. About 9% of the sample is in the top ten clones.

Note on this clone: Its antigen target is currently unknown. Per-base quality was not reported, and no clone a single base away is much larger than it.

Reading from cysteine to phenylalanine, the CDR3 counts 19 amino acids. Only the CDR3 portion is preserved as DNA: 57 bases, with reading frame beginning at the first base. The germline V end is reduced by 5 bases and the J end by 1 base; junction bases left unmatched: 18. For CDR1 and CDR2, the germline V gene lists SGHTA and FQGNSA. Sequencing was carried out using peripheral blood. This sequence originates from a human donor in a cohort sampled during active COVID-19. The chain was built from TRBV7-2 and TRBJ2-7; 9 bases in the middle match TRBD2. The DNA sequence reads TGTGCCAGCAGCCCCCGTTTAGGCGGCGGTAGCGGGAGATCCTACGAGCAGTACTTC. Translation gives CASSPRLGGGSGRSYEQYF.